This paragraph covers one TCR beta chain sequence. Trimming removed 0 bases at V and 9 bases at J, with 15 bases between. CDR1 and CDR2 from the germline V gene are LNHNV and YYDKDF (reference sequence). CDR3 length: 16 amino acids. Individuals aged about 18 to 90 years were recruited from approximately 24 US areas. Each participant's cohort was designated according to participant-reported clinical history. Per the authors' pipeline: From reference gene primer amplification, estimates of nucleated cell counts were derived. Sequencing used immunoSEQ multiplex PCR; TCRdb keeps in-frame clones, though not all of them. V and J calls and clone size are copied from that table; D and trimming were computed from the DNA. Found here are about 300,000 clones, 85% to 90% of them singletons; the top ten hold around 4.5%. The data were obtained in a study of blood T cell repertoires in COVID-19. Study information: The cDNA or gDNA used as material had been derived from T cells, B-cell-depleted T cells, or PBMCs.

This clonotype was obtained from a woman between 18 and 30 years old with acute COVID-19. The chain links TRBV15 to TRBJ1-6; D perhaps matches TRBD1 (5 bases). Sample: PBMCs or T cells enriched from blood (not recorded which). Written as DNA, the CDR3 is TGTGCCACCAGCAGAGATCATCGATCCCAGGGTTCACCCCTCCACTTT. This gives the protein CATSRDHRSQGSPLHF. The full variable domain, with the rest looked up from reference TRBV15 and TRBJ1-6, is DAMVIQNPRYQVTQFGKPVTLSCSQTLNHNVMYWYQQKSSQAPKLLFHYYDKDFNNEADTPDNFQSRRPNTSFCFLDIRSPGLGDTAMYLCATSRDHRSQGSPLHFGNGTRLTVT.